A selection of T cell receptor beta chains follows, all from one sample in a study of molecular identifiers for immune sequencing clone quantification. TCRdb reanalysed the PCR reads using MiXCR and keeps one entry per CDR3 protein. The table records about 510,000 distinct CDR3 sequences, roughly 26% of them present only once. Specimen: naive CD8+ T cells from blood, with Jurkat cell RNA spiked in. Receptor source: a human donor in good health. Some libraries in this study had Jurkat cell RNA spiked in. Each CDR3 is given without its conserved first and last residue.

j_gene,v_gene,CDR3aa
TRBJ2-7,TRBV3-1,ASSHSGFYEQY
TRBJ2-7,TRBV6-5,ASSWGVAGQAYEQY
TRBJ1-1,TRBV19,ASSPNRFMNTEAF
TRBJ2-2,TRBV14,ASSQDRGLRSFTGELV
TRBJ2-1,TRBV9,ASSVVIGGSSYNEQF
TRBJ2-5,TRBV20-1,SARDGGGHIQETQY
TRBJ2-7,TRBV20-1,SARVRVSGRNYEQY
TRBJ2-7,TRBV30,AWSPEGAYEQY
TRBJ2-1,TRBV4-3,ASSSGMPPSSYNEQF
TRBJ2-7,TRBV28,ASSRTGIVYEQY
TRBJ1-3,TRBV5-1,ASRTDRDSGNTIY
TRBJ2-5,TRBV19,ASSIRGLETQY
TRBJ2-3,TRBV27,ASSHGFTDTQY
TRBJ2-1,TRBV4-1,ASSGPLWPEQF
TRBJ2-4,TRBV12-3/TRBV12-4,ASQSSTELAKNIQY
TRBJ2-7,TRBV7-2,ASSLVFPHGEQY
TRBJ2-1,TRBV24-1,ATSARLAGSSYNEQF
TRBJ2-7,TRBV7-9,ASSLSGDGTYEQY
TRBJ1-1,TRBV30,AWSTFPGQGTPDAF
TRBJ1-1,TRBV6-2/TRBV6-3,ASSYPLC
TRBJ2-5,TRBV20-1,SARDPIASGRETQY
TRBJ1-2,TRBV4-2,ASSQGTRTVYGYT